The sequence of this T cell receptor beta chain was determined in a study of CD8 T cells in ankylosing spondylitis. Study outcomes and limitations: A TCR beta motif of seven or eight highly homologous variants appeared characteristic of ankylosing spondylitis blood. Disease-associated clones were reportedly significantly overrepresented in matched ankylosing spondylitis synovial fluid. Earlier reports found some motif variants in synovial fluid and blood in reactive arthritis.

TCRdb called the 5' RACE reads again in MiXCR, with one record for every CDR3 protein. The table lists 50,000 to 70,000 distinct CDR3 sequences, 6.2% of them singletons, with around 5% in the top ten. This clonotype showed up many times. The antigen is unknown. Germline lookup yields CDR1 MRHNA and CDR2 SNTAGT. The V gene end was trimmed by 6 bases and the J gene end by 8 bases; junction bases not matched to a gene: 9. This CDR3 is built from 14 residues. The chain carries TRBV6-4 and TRBJ1-2; TRBD1 matches 10 bases. This TCR was sampled from a male donor with ankylosing spondylitis. The specimen was synovial fluid, either unsorted or a sorted T cell fraction (not recorded which). CDR3 DNA: TGTGCCAGCAGCCGCGAGACAGGGGGCGAGGGCTACACCTTC. Amino acid sequence: CASSRETGGEGYTF.